The present T cell receptor (beta chain) was sequenced within a study of T-cell reconstitution after alpha-beta-depleted transplantation in children. The study's findings and limits: When one year had passed after transplant, most T-cell counts and diversity came from newly produced T cells.

Preparation of the TCRbeta library was carried out with unique molecular identifiers. In TCRdb, the PCR reads were re-called with MiXCR into one record per CDR3 protein. The table records more than 200,000 distinct CDR3 sequences, about 15% of them present only once. Only a few counts were recorded for this clonotype. The antigen is not known. The sample was PBMCs, mostly from graft donor cells, taken 360 days after TCRalphabeta/CD19-depleted stem cell transplant. The receptor's source is a male patient between 2 and 15 years old who had a stem cell transplant for acute lymphoblastic leukemia, so the T cells may come from the graft donor.

This chain's CDR3 is CASSIGEDQPQHF. The CDR3 nucleotides read TGTGCCAGCAGTATAGGGGAAGATCAGCCCCAGCATTTT. V usage is TRBV12-3 or TRBV12-4 and J usage is TRBJ1-5; TRBD1 is a possible D gene (5 bases). The CDR3 is 13 amino acids. Trimming cost V 5 bases and J 5 bases, with 10 bases left between them.